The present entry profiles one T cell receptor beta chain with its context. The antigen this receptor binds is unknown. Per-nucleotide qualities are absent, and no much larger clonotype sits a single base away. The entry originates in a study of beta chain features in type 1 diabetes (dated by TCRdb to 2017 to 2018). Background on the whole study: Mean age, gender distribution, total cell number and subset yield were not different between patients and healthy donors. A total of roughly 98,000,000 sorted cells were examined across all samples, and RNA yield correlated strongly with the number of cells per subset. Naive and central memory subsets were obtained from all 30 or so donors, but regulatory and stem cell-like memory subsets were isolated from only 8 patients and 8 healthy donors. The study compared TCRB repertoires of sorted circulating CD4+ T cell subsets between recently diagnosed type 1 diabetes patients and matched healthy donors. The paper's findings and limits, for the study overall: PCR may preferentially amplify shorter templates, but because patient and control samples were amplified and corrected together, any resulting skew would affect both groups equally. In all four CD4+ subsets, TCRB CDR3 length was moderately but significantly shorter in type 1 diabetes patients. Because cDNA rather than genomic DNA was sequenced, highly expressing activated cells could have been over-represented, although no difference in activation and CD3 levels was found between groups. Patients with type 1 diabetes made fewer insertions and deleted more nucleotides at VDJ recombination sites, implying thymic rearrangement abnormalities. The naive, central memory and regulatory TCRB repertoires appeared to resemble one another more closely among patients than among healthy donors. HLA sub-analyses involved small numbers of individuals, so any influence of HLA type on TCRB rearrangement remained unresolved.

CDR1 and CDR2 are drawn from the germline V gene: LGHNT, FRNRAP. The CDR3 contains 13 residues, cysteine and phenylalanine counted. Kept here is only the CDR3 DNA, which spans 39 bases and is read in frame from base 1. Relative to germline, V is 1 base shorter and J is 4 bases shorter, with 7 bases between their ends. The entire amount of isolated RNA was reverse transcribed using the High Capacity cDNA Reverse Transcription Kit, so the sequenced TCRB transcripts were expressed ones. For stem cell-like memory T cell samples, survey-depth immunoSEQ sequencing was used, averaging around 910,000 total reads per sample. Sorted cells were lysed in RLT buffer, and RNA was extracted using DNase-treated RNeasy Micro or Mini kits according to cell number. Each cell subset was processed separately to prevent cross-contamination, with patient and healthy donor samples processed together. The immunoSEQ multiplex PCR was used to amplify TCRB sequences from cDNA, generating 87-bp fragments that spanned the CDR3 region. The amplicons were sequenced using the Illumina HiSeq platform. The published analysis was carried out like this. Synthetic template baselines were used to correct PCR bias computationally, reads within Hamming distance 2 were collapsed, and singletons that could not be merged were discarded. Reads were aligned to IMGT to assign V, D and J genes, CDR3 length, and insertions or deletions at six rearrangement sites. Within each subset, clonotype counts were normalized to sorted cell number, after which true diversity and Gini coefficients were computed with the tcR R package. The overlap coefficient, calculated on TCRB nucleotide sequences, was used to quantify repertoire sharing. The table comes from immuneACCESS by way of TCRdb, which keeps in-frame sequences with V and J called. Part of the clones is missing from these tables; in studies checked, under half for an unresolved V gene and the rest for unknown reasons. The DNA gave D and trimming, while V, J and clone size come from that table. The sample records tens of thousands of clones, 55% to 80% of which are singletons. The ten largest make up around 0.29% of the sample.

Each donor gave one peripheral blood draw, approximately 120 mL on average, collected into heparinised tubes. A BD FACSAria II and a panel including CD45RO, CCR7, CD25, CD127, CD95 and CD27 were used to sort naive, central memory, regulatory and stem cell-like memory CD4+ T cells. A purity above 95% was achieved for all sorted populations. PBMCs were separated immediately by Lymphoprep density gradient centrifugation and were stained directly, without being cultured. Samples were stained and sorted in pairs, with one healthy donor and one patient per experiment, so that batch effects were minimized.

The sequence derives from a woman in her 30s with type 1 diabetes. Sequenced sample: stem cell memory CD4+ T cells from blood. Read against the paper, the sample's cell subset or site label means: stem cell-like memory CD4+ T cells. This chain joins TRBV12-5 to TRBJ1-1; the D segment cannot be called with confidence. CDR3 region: CASGLEEGTEAFF. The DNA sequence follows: TGTGCTAGTGGTTTGGAGGAGGGCACTGAAGCTTTCTTT.